This T cell receptor beta chain appears in the sequencing data of a study of blood T cell repertoires in COVID-19. On the study more broadly: From T cells, B-cell-depleted T cells, or PBMCs came the material, which was cDNA or gDNA.

This clone is a singleton in its sample. At one end the junction does not follow the germline gene, possibly because of a read error. The CDR3 sequence is 14 residues long. Germline V gives CDR1 SQVTM, CDR2 ANQGSEA. Enrolled through a virtual design, the participants were between about 18 and 100 years of age and came from 24 US areas. A COVID-19 case was met by exposed participants within 2 weeks before study entry. Clones were read by immunoSEQ multiplex PCR, and TCRdb kept only the in-frame ones, dropping some. The table has around 170,000 clones, around 80% seen once. V gene TRBV29-1 combines with J gene TRBJ2-3; the match to TRBD2 covers 14 bases. Sample: PBMCs or T cells enriched from blood (not recorded which). The sequence was obtained from a man aged 55 to 70 who had been exposed to COVID-19. The CDR3 reads CSVPLGTSGRIRCF. The DNA of the CDR3 is TGCAGCGTACCACTAGGGACTAGCGGGAGAATAAGGTGTTTT.